This is a list of T cell receptor beta chains from one sample in a study of beta chain features in type 1 diabetes. Produced via immunoSEQ multiplex PCR; TCRdb's table is partial and in-frame only. The sample holds roughly 450,000 clones, about an eighth seen once. Input material: naive CD4+ T cells from blood. All receptors derive from a woman aged 18-30 years in good health. CDR3s include the opening cysteine and the closing phenylalanine or tryptophan. A D gene is named only where the DNA matches it firmly. Clone size is not always given. Where it is, it says once, few, many or a class for expanded clones.

size	V	D	J	DNA	CDR3
few	TRBV7-8	TRBD1	TRBJ1-2	TGTGCCAGCAGCTTAGGAACAGGGGTTGGCTACACCTTC	CASSLGTGVGYTF
few	TRBV7-8	.	TRBJ2-4	TGTGCCAGCAGCTTAGGTGGAGGCTCGGGCATTCAGTACTTC	CASSLGGGSGIQYF
few	TRBV11-1	TRBD1	TRBJ2-7	TGTGCCAGCAGCCCACCAGGGGGCAAGGGGACTTCCTACGAGCAGTACTTC	CASSPPGGKGTSYEQYF
many	TRBV7-2	.	TRBJ2-4	TGTGCCAGCAGGCCGGGGTTAGCCAAAAACATTCAGTACTTC	CASRPGLAKNIQYF
.	TRBV4-1	TRBD2	TRBJ2-5	TGCGCCAGCACCAGACTAGCGGGAGGCCAAGAGACCCAGTACTTC	CASTRLAGGQETQYF
few	TRBV15	.	TRBJ2-1	TGTGCCACCAGCTATCGAGGACGGGGCGAGCAGTTCTTC	CATSYRGRGEQFF
few	TRBV6-6	.	TRBJ2-7	TGTGCCAGCGGCCCCTACGAGCAGTACTTC	CASGPYEQYF
.	TRBV2	.	TRBJ2-3	TGTGCCAGCAGCCCACAAGGCACAGATACGCAGTATTTT	CASSPQGTDTQYF
few	TRBV5-1	TRBD2	TRBJ2-1	TGCGCCAGCAGCTTGGAGCTAGCGGGAGGAAATGAGCAGTTCTTC	CASSLELAGGNEQFF
.	TRBV7-9	.	TRBJ1-5	TGTGCCAGCAGCTTAGGTGGGGAGACAAATCAGCCCCAGCATTTT	CASSLGGETNQPQHF
.	TRBV5-1	.	TRBJ2-3	TGCGCCAGCAGCTCCGGCCTAGGGAGGGATACGCAGTATTTT	CASSSGLGRDTQYF
.	TRBV7-6	.	TRBJ2-3	TGTGCCAGCAGCTTAGCAGTACACACAGATACGCAGTATTTT	CASSLAVHTDTQYF
few	TRBV6-5	.	TRBJ2-6	TGTGCCAGCAGGCCCGGGGGCTCTGGGGCCAACGTCCTGACTTTC	CASRPGGSGANVLTF
few	TRBV13	.	TRBJ2-3	TGTGCCAGCAGCTTAGCAAGGGGCCCAAGCCCAAACACAGATACGCAGTATTTT	CASSLARGPSPNTDTQYF
few	TRBV7-2	TRBD1	TRBJ1-6	TGTGCCAGCAGCGTGACAGGGCCCGTCCATCCACCCCTCCACTTT	CASSVTGPVHPPLHF
.	TRBV2	.	TRBJ1-2	TGTGCCAGCACCCTTAGGCGTGTGGGCTACACCTTC	CASTLRRVGYTF
few	TRBV18	.	TRBJ2-5	TGTGCCAGCTCAAAACAGAGATACCAAGAGACCCAGTACTTC	CASSKQRYQETQYF
few	TRBV14	.	TRBJ2-1	TGTGCCAGCAGCCAAGTAAGCCTTCTAGAAAAGCAGTTCTTC	CASSQVSLLEKQFF
few	TRBV9	.	TRBJ2-3	TGTGCCAGCAGCGACCATAGCACAGATACGCAGTATTTT	CASSDHSTDTQYF
few	TRBV5-1	TRBD1	TRBJ1-6	TGCGCCAGCAGCACCGGACAGGGTGACAATTCACCCCTCCACTTT	CASSTGQGDNSPLHF
.	TRBV7-9	.	TRBJ1-6	TGTGCCAGCAGCTTGTCAGGGCGCGGGGACCTCCACTTT	CASSLSGRGDLHF
.	TRBV10-3	TRBD2	TRBJ2-1	TGTGCCATCAGTGAGTCGAAAGCTAGCGGGGATGTCTACAATGAGCAGTTCTTC	CAISESKASGDVYNEQFF
.	TRBV4-3	.	TRBJ1-2	TGCGCCAGCAGCCAACGAGGGTCCTATGGCTACACCTTC	CASSQRGSYGYTF
.	TRBV9	.	TRBJ2-1	TGTGCCAGCAGCGGACAGGTTTCGGACAATGAGCAGTTCTTC	CASSGQVSDNEQFF
few	TRBV7-2	TRBD1	TRBJ1-2	TGTGCCAGCAGCTCCCCACCAGGACAGGGAGGATATGGCTACACCTTC	CASSSPPGQGGYGYTF
once	TRBV7-3	.	TRBJ2-1	TGTGCCAGCAGCTCTACAGGTGACGGGTACAATGAGCAGTTCTTC	CASSSTGDGYNEQFF